This TCR beta chain comes out of a study of beta chain features in type 1 diabetes. The table lists this clone with a few counts. As yet, its antigen is unknown. The junction does not match germline at one end; this may be a read error. Study results and caveats: Fewer junction insertions and more nucleotide deletions appeared in type 1 diabetes patients.

The CDR3 is made up of 11 amino acids. Per the germline V gene, CDR1 is GTSNPN and CDR2 is SVGIG (reference sequence). Reverse transcribing all isolated RNA meant expressed TCRB transcripts were sequenced. Clones were sequenced by immunoSEQ multiplex PCR, and TCRdb holds only the in-frame ones, with some missing. The sample lists about half a million clones, more than 9.5% occurring once. The specimen was naive CD4+ T cells from blood. This clonotype was sampled from a woman aged 18-29 years in good health. The V and J genes are TRBV30 and TRBJ1-2; the D gene is possibly TRBD1 (5 bases). The CDR3 DNA is TGTGCCTGGTACTCAGACAGTTTACCTTCTTTC. Residues: CAWYSDSLPSF.